These T cell receptor beta chains were read from a single sample in a study of blood T cell repertoires in COVID-19. Sequencing was performed with immunoSEQ multiplex PCR; in TCRdb, only in-frame clones are kept and a portion is missing. The sample yields 150,000 to 200,000 clones, 79% seen once. Sequencing was done on a sample of peripheral blood. The receptors originated from a man in his sixties with active or convalescent COVID-19. Each CDR3 is given with its conserved first and last residue. D genes are given only for firm matches. A row's size may be missing; if present it is once, few, many or a size class.

clone_size j_call v_call d_call cdr3_aa cdr3_nt
- TRBJ2-1 TRBV6-4 TRBD2 CASKGTSGSLEQFF TGTGCCAGCAAAGGGACTAGCGGGAGTTTAGAGCAGTTCTTC
- TRBJ2-5 TRBV19 TRBD2 CASTASGETQYF TGTGCCAGTACTGCTAGCGGGGAGACCCAGTACTTC
once TRBJ2-7 TRBV29-1 - CSVASGHSYEQYF TGCAGCGTCGCGAGCGGGCACTCCTACGAGCAGTACTTC
- TRBJ2-2 TRBV28 TRBD2 CASSPQLAGRSGELFF TGTGCCAGCAGTCCCCAACTAGCGGGAAGGTCCGGGGAGCTGTTTTTT
- TRBJ2-7 TRBV13 TRBD1 CASSFRDRTTYEQYF TGTGCCAGCAGCTTCCGGGACAGGACTACCTACGAGCAGTACTTC
- TRBJ2-3 TRBV10-3 - CAIKMTRELTDTQYF TGTGCCATCAAGATGACGAGGGAACTCACAGATACGCAGTATTTT
many TRBJ1-1 TRBV4-3 - CASSHGVGTEAFF TGCGCCAGCAGCCACGGGGTGGGCACTGAAGCTTTCTTT
once TRBJ2-1 TRBV7-9 TRBD1 CASSLATGTVHEQFF TGTGCCAGCAGCTTAGCGACAGGGACCGTCCATGAGCAGTTCTTC
- TRBJ2-3 TRBV5-4 - CASTPFSSADTQYF TGTGCCAGCACCCCCTTTTCGAGCGCAGATACGCAGTATTTT
- TRBJ2-5 TRBV7-9 - CASSLDRSQETQYF TGTGCCAGCAGCTTAGACAGGAGCCAAGAGACCCAGTACTTC
- TRBJ2-1 TRBV7-3 TRBD1 CASSLNRGFGQFF TGTGCCAGCAGCCTAAACAGGGGGTTCGGGCAGTTCTTC
few TRBJ1-4 TRBV7-9 - CASSAKGEGFLTNEKLFF TGTGCCAGCAGCGCCAAAGGCGAGGGTTTCCTCACTAATGAAAAACTGTTTTTT
few TRBJ2-5 TRBV5-1 TRBD2 CASSLGLAIQETQYF TGCGCCAGCAGCTTGGGACTAGCGATTCAAGAGACCCAGTACTTC
- TRBJ1-1 TRBV6-6 - CASSYAGENTEAFF TGTGCCAGCAGTTACGCAGGTGAGAACACTGAAGCTTTCTTT
- TRBJ2-1 TRBV27 - CASSLSGNPYNEQFF TGTGCCAGCAGTTTGTCAGGGAATCCCTACAATGAGCAGTTCTTC
- TRBJ2-3 TRBV5-4 TRBD2 CASSLLAGGTQYF TGTGCCAGCAGCTTGCTAGCGGGAGGTACGCAGTATTTT
few TRBJ2-6 TRBV19 TRBD1 CASTDRDIANVLTF TGTGCCAGTACCGACAGGGACATAGCCAACGTCCTGACTTTC
- TRBJ1-2 TRBV7-8 - CASSPDTSYGYTF TGTGCCAGCAGTCCCGACACGTCCTATGGCTACACCTTC
- TRBJ2-2 TRBV5-5 - CASSSQGTGELFF TGTGCCAGCAGCTCGCAGGGTACGGGGGAGCTGTTTTTT
few TRBJ2-1 TRBV28 TRBD2 CASRTSGRGEQFF TGTGCCAGCAGAACTAGCGGGAGAGGTGAGCAGTTCTTC
- TRBJ1-1 TRBV29-1 - CSAQLWGDTEAFF TGCAGCGCCCAACTATGGGGGGACACTGAAGCTTTCTTT
- TRBJ1-4 TRBV5-5 - CASNPWGVNEKLFF TGTGCCAGCAACCCCTGGGGGGTTAATGAAAAACTGTTTTTT
- TRBJ2-1 TRBV18 - CASSPVRGGYNEQFF TGTGCCAGCTCACCGGTTAGGGGGGGGTACAATGAGCAGTTCTTC
- TRBJ2-3 TRBV10-2 - CASLPGSLGDTQYF TGCGCCAGTCTTCCGGGGTCCCTCGGGGATACGCAGTATTTT
- TRBJ2-7 TRBV19 - CASSIRSGTYEQYF TGTGCCAGTAGTATCAGGTCAGGAACCTACGAGCAGTACTTC
- TRBJ2-1 TRBV6-1 TRBD2 CASSGTSGSVSYNEQFF TGTGCCAGCAGTGGCACTAGCGGTAGTGTCTCCTACAATGAGCAGTTCTTC
- TRBJ1-5 TRBV30 - CAWSVLGGTNQPQHF TGTGCCTGGAGTGTACTTGGGGGCACCAATCAGCCCCAGCATTTT
- TRBJ1-2 TRBV6-4 - CASSDSGRRDGYTF TGTGCCAGCAGTGACTCTGGGCGTCGAGATGGCTACACCTTC
once TRBJ2-7 TRBV2 - CASSVLASSYEQYF TGTGCCAGCAGTGTGCTAGCGAGCTCCTACGAGCAGTACTTC
- TRBJ2-7 TRBV28 TRBD2 CASVEASGRGEQYF TGTGCCAGCGTTGAGGCTAGCGGGAGGGGCGAGCAGTACTTC
- TRBJ2-7 TRBV12-3/TRBV12-4 TRBD2 CASLSGSLSEQYF TGTGCCAGCCTAAGCGGGAGTCTTAGTGAGCAGTACTTC
- TRBJ2-5 TRBV7-2 TRBD2 CASSLLAGGFQETQYF TGTGCCAGCAGCTTATTAGCGGGAGGCTTCCAAGAGACCCAGTACTTC
- TRBJ1-1 TRBV12-5 - CASGIAQVGNTEAFF TGTGCTAGTGGTATTGCACAGGTTGGGAACACTGAAGCTTTCTTT
- TRBJ1-1 TRBV11-2 TRBD1 CASSSGGTEAFF TGTGCCAGCAGCTCAGGGGGAACTGAAGCTTTCTTT
- TRBJ2-7 TRBV7-3 TRBD2 CASSPLAGSDEQYF TGTGCCAGCAGCCCTTTAGCGGGATCGGACGAGCAGTACTTC
- TRBJ1-1 TRBV19 - CASSQYTEAFF TGTGCCAGTAGTCAATACACTGAAGCTTTCTTT
once TRBJ2-1 TRBV29-1 TRBD2 CSVGGRGGGRDTEQFF TGCAGCGTTGGAGGCAGGGGAGGCGGGAGGGACACTGAGCAGTTCTTC
- TRBJ2-3 TRBV7-9 - CASSYASSSDTQYF TGTGCCAGCAGCTATGCCTCTAGCTCAGATACGCAGTATTTT
- TRBJ2-6 TRBV25-1 - CASSETGTGANVLTF TGTGCCAGCAGTGAAACCGGGACTGGGGCCAACGTCCTGACTTTC
once TRBJ2-7 TRBV19 TRBD2 CASRDGLAGTEQYF TGTGCCAGTAGGGACGGTCTAGCGGGAACGGAGCAGTACTTC
- TRBJ2-3 TRBV18 TRBD2 CASSPTSPDTQYF TGTGCCAGCTCTCCGACTAGCCCAGATACGCAGTATTTT
- TRBJ1-2 TRBV29-1 TRBD1 CSVNPQGSYGYTF TGCAGCGTGAACCCACAGGGGTCCTATGGCTACACCTTC
- TRBJ1-1 TRBV28 - CASSGPRLWAFF TGTGCCAGCAGTGGCCCCCGTTTATGGGCTTTCTTT
- TRBJ2-3 TRBV7-8 TRBD2 CASSSLKAGGPSSTDTQYF TGTGCCAGCAGCTCTCTCAAAGCGGGAGGGCCATCTAGCACAGATACGCAGTATTTT
- TRBJ2-1 TRBV30 TRBD1 CAWSPLDRGPYNEQFF TGTGCCTGGAGTCCCCTAGACAGGGGACCCTACAATGAGCAGTTCTTC
- TRBJ2-3 TRBV7-9 TRBD1 CASSTGTGHTDTQYF TGTGCCAGCAGCACCGGGACAGGGCACACAGATACGCAGTATTTT
- TRBJ1-1 TRBV28 TRBD1 CASRGQGRKGEAFF TGTGCCAGCAGGGGACAGGGGCGTAAGGGTGAAGCTTTCTTT
- TRBJ2-1 TRBV7-9 - CASSTVAGSYNEQFF TGTGCCAGCAGCACAGTGGCGGGATCCTACAATGAGCAGTTCTTC
few TRBJ2-1 TRBV30 TRBD2 CAWRHGGANVNEQFF TGTGCCTGGAGGCACGGGGGGGCCAATGTCAATGAGCAGTTCTTC
few TRBJ2-7 TRBV5-1 TRBD1 CASSFERGPRGYEQYF TGCGCCAGCAGCTTCGAAAGGGGGCCGAGGGGATACGAGCAGTACTTC
- TRBJ1-6 TRBV4-1 - CASSPSGGLNSPLHF TGCGCCAGCAGCCCGAGCGGGGGGTTGAATTCACCCCTCCACTTT
- TRBJ2-7 TRBV5-4 - CASSLESGYEQYF TGTGCCAGCAGCTTGGAAAGCGGCTACGAGCAGTACTTC
- TRBJ2-7 TRBV7-2 - CASIPALGGTYEQYF TGTGCCAGCATCCCTGCGCTCGGGGGTACCTACGAGCAGTACTTC
- TRBJ2-7 TRBV27 - CASSFAGGPYEQYF TGTGCCAGCAGTTTTGCAGGGGGGCCCTACGAGCAGTACTTC
few TRBJ1-6 TRBV7-9 - CASSREDSRLHF TGTGCCAGCAGCCGTGAGGACAGCCGCCTCCACTTT
- TRBJ1-1 TRBV5-1 TRBD1 CASSLAKQGGNTEAFF TGCGCCAGCAGCTTGGCGAAACAGGGGGGGAACACTGAAGCTTTCTTT